The following is a TCR beta chain sequence with its context. Its antigen is currently unknown. TCRdb's copy holds only in-frame clones and misses some; the assay was immunoSEQ multiplex PCR. The sample comprises approximately 69,000 clones, just under 85% of which are singletons, and approximately 6% rests with the top ten. This sample was taken from a study of OX40 agonist ivuxolimab in advanced cancers. Study-level results: On average, a greater number of expanded clones characterised CD8+ T cells relative to CD4+.

The V end lost 1 base, the J end lost 2 bases, and 13 bases lay between the germline ends. The CDR3 loop spans 16 amino acids. CDR1 is SGHRS, CDR2 YFSETQ, per germline. The V call is TRBV5-1, the J call TRBJ1-3; possible D gene TRBD1, 5 bases. Sequences were derived from CD4+ or CD8+ T cells sorted from blood, sampled in a trial of the OX40 agonist ivuxolimab. This clonotype was sampled from an adult with an advanced solid tumor such as melanoma, head and neck, liver or kidney cancer. CDR3 nucleotide sequence: TGCGCCAGCAGCTTGACAGGTCGGGCCCCTGGAAACACCATATATTTT. Its protein is CASSLTGRAPGNTIYF.